The rows below give T cell receptor beta chains drawn from one sample of a study of T cell responses to AZD1222 COVID-19 vaccine. Libraries were prepared by immunoSEQ multiplex PCR; TCRdb keeps only in-frame clonotypes and omits some of them. The table includes 150,000 to 200,000 clones, around nine tenths detected once. This specimen was peripheral blood, taken on day 0 of AZD1222 vaccination. These receptors came from an adult in good health. Each CDR3 is given with its conserved first and last residue. Each record gives: J gene, clone size, D gene, V gene, CDR3 DNA, CDR3 protein. The D gene is left open where the match is weak. Clone size appears in some rows only: once, few, many, or a class for an expanded clone.

j_gene: TRBJ2-3; abundance: -; d_gene: -; v_gene: TRBV7-2; CDR3nt: TGTGCCAGCAGTAACACAAACCAATACGAGCAGTATTTT; CDR3aa: CASSNTNQYEQYF
j_gene: TRBJ1-3; abundance: -; d_gene: -; v_gene: TRBV5-8; CDR3nt: TGTGCCAGCAGCGGCACAGGGTACACCATATATTTT; CDR3aa: CASSGTGYTIYF
j_gene: TRBJ2-1; abundance: -; d_gene: -; v_gene: TRBV9; CDR3nt: TGTGCCAGCAGCGTAGCCCCGGACTCTTCCTACAATGAGCAGTTCTTC; CDR3aa: CASSVAPDSSYNEQFF
j_gene: TRBJ2-5; abundance: -; d_gene: TRBD2; v_gene: TRBV5-6; CDR3nt: TGTGCCAGCAGCTCACTAGCGGGGGGGCTGGAGACCCAGTACTTC; CDR3aa: CASSSLAGGLETQYF
j_gene: TRBJ1-2; abundance: -; d_gene: -; v_gene: TRBV7-2; CDR3nt: TGTGCCAGCAGCTTGCGACATCTCTATGGCTACACCTTC; CDR3aa: CASSLRHLYGYTF
j_gene: TRBJ1-5; abundance: -; d_gene: -; v_gene: TRBV30; CDR3nt: TGTGCCTGGAATAAGGAGGGGTACCAGCCCCAGCATTTT; CDR3aa: CAWNKEGYQPQHF
j_gene: TRBJ2-1; abundance: -; d_gene: TRBD2; v_gene: TRBV6-4; CDR3nt: TGTGCCAGCAGTGACGGGACTAGTTCCCATGAGCAGTTCTTC; CDR3aa: CASSDGTSSHEQFF
j_gene: TRBJ1-3; abundance: -; d_gene: -; v_gene: TRBV9; CDR3nt: TGTGCCAGCAGCGACAACGGGTATAGCTCTGGAAACACCATATATTTT; CDR3aa: CASSDNGYSSGNTIYF
j_gene: TRBJ2-1; abundance: -; d_gene: -; v_gene: TRBV28; CDR3nt: TGTGCCAGCAGTTATGACAATGAGCAGTTCTTC; CDR3aa: CASSYDNEQFF
j_gene: TRBJ1-3; abundance: -; d_gene: -; v_gene: TRBV6-6; CDR3nt: TGTGCCAGCTATCACGGCTCTGGAAACACCATATATTTT; CDR3aa: CASYHGSGNTIYF
j_gene: TRBJ2-1; abundance: -; d_gene: -; v_gene: TRBV6-1; CDR3nt: TGTGCCAGCAGTGAATTTGGGGTTAGTGAGCAGTTCTTC; CDR3aa: CASSEFGVSEQFF
j_gene: TRBJ1-1; abundance: -; d_gene: TRBD1; v_gene: TRBV4-1; CDR3nt: TGCGCCAGCAGCCTTACCACTGGGACAGTGAACACTGAAGCTTTCTTT; CDR3aa: CASSLTTGTVNTEAFF
j_gene: TRBJ2-7; abundance: -; d_gene: -; v_gene: TRBV4-1; CDR3nt: TGCGCCAGCAGCCAAGAAGGGTCCCACGAGCAGTACTTC; CDR3aa: CASSQEGSHEQYF
j_gene: TRBJ1-1; abundance: many; d_gene: TRBD1; v_gene: TRBV6-5; CDR3nt: TGTGCCAGCATTTTACAGGGGAGCACTGAAGCTTTCTTT; CDR3aa: CASILQGSTEAFF
j_gene: TRBJ2-7; abundance: -; d_gene: -; v_gene: TRBV10-3; CDR3nt: TGTGCCATCAGTGAGTCTGGAGGGAAGCTCTACGAGCAGTACTTC; CDR3aa: CAISESGGKLYEQYF
j_gene: TRBJ1-2; abundance: -; d_gene: -; v_gene: TRBV7-2; CDR3nt: TGTGCCAGCAGCTTAGGTAGTGGGGGCAGCTATGGCTACACCTTC; CDR3aa: CASSLGSGGSYGYTF
j_gene: TRBJ1-1; abundance: -; d_gene: -; v_gene: TRBV11-3; CDR3nt: TGTGCCAGCAAACAAGCGGGACAAATGAACACTGAAGCTTTCTTT; CDR3aa: CASKQAGQMNTEAFF